The 27 T cell receptor beta chains below were found in one sample sequenced in a study of cytomegalovirus exposure and HLA in healthy donors. The PCR had 60 Vbeta and 13 Jbeta primers. Method: immunoSEQ multiplex PCR; TCRdb's copy keeps in-frame clones and lacks some. The repertoire holds about 130,000 clones, around 83% seen once, with 1% to 1.5% in the top ten. Sequenced: PBMCs. Receptors were obtained from a girl aged 2 to 9 in good health and CMV-seronegative.

The CDR3: CASKTRGLYNEQFF. CDR3 nucleotide sequence: TGTGCCAGCAAAACAAGGGGCTTATACAATGAGCAGTTCTTC. V usage is TRBV27 and J usage is TRBJ2-1; possibly TRBD1 for D (5 bases). The length of the CDR3 is 14 residues. Germline CDR1 is MNHEY and CDR2 is SMNVEV (reference sequence). Trimming left V 7 bases short and J 4 bases short, with 14 bases between.

The V call is TRBV28, the J call TRBJ1-5; D is uncertain. Trimming removed 2 bases at V and 9 bases at J, with 14 bases between. Germline V gives CDR1 MDHEN, CDR2 SYDVKM. CDR3 length equals 14 residues. The CDR3 DNA sequence: TGTGCCAGCAGTTTACACTCGAACAGACGGCCCCAGCATTTT. It translates to CASSLHSNRRPQHF.

V is TRBV7-9 and J is TRBJ1-4; tentatively, D is TRBD1 (5 bases). The CDR3 is made up of 14 amino acids. CDR1 and CDR2 (germline): SEHNR, FQNEAQ (reference sequence). The ends were cut back, 5 bases at V and 6 bases at J, with 13 bases in the middle. CDR3 DNA sequence: TGTGCCAGCAGCCGCCGGCCGGGGGATGAAAAACTGTTTTTT. This sequence encodes CASSRRPGDEKLFF.

This clone was counted only a few times. The rearrangement joins TRBV28 to TRBJ1-5; perhaps TRBD1 as D (6 bases). This CDR3 has 13 residues. V was pared by 8 bases and J by 5 bases, with 13 bases between. CDR1 and CDR2 (germline): MDHEN, SYDVKM. In DNA, the CDR3 is TGTGCCAGCGGATCAGGGGCCCATCAGCCCCAGCATTTT. Translation gives CASGSGAHQPQHF.

Regarding this clone: At one end the junction does not follow the germline gene, possibly because of a read error. The chain is built from TRBV4-3 and TRBJ1-3; no definite D call. The CDR3 runs to 16 residues. Germline-derived CDR1 and CDR2 are LGHNA and YSLEER. CDR3 bases: TGCGTCAGCAGCCAGTATACAGCCAACTCTGGAAACACCATATATTTT. Encoded protein: CVSSQYTANSGNTIYF.

Remarks on this clone: The sample holds other DNA sequences that translate to the same CDR3. V usage is TRBV7-9 and J usage is TRBJ1-4; 8 bases fit TRBD1. CDR1 and CDR2 from the germline V gene are SEHNR and FQNEAQ (reference sequence). V lost 5 bases to trimming and J lost 5 bases; unmatched junction nucleotides: 4. The CDR3 has 14 residues. This chain's CDR3 is CASSPGQDNEKLFF. The DNA for the CDR3 is TGTGCCAGCAGCCCGGGACAGGACAATGAAAAACTGTTTTTT.

The V call is TRBV6-6, the J call TRBJ1-3; 9 positions match TRBD1. Germline V gives CDR1 MNHNY, CDR2 SVGAGI (reference sequence). This CDR3 region has 16 residues. V shed 6 bases and J 0 bases; nucleotides not matched to a gene: 6. CDR3 region: CASSPRTGASGNTIYF. The DNA of the CDR3 is TGTGCCAGCAGCCCCCGGACAGGGGCCTCTGGAAACACCATATATTTT.

The genes are TRBV19 and TRBJ1-5; D not certain. Per germline, CDR1 LNHDA and CDR2 SQIVND (reference sequence). This CDR3 is 17 amino acids long. The V gene lost 5 bases and the J gene lost 1 base, with 18 bases spanning the gap. The CDR3 sequence is CASSHGLHRGSNQPQHF. In DNA, the CDR3 is TGTGCCAGTAGTCATGGACTCCACCGGGGAAGCAATCAGCCCCAGCATTTT. The full variable domain, rest sourced from reference TRBV19 and TRBJ1-5, is DGGITQSPKYLFRKEGQNVTLSCEQNLNHDAMYWYRQDPGQGLRLIYYSQIVNDFQKGDIAEGYSVSREKKESFPLTVTSAQKNPTAFYLCASSHGLHRGSNQPQHFGDGTRLSIL.

This clone was seen only a few times. The chain has TRBV30 and TRBJ2-2, with 10 bases fitting TRBD2. The ends lost 0 bases at V and 1 base at J; junction bases unmatched: 8. Per germline, CDR1 GTSNPN and CDR2 SVGIG (reference sequence). This CDR3 has 18 residues. The CDR3 nucleotides read TGTGCCTGGAGTGTCCATGGGGTAGCGGGGGGGAACACCGGGGAGCTGTTTTTT. Amino acid sequence: CAWSVHGVAGGNTGELFF.

The V and J genes are TRBV2 and TRBJ1-4, with 8 bases identical to TRBD1. CDR1 and CDR2 from the germline V gene are SNHLY and FYNNEI. Losses at the gene ends were 6 bases for V and 8 bases for J; bases not matched to a gene: 11. This CDR3 is built from 15 residues. The chain's CDR3 is CASSPRQGREEKLFF. The DNA of the CDR3 is TGTGCCAGCAGCCCCAGACAGGGGCGAGAGGAAAAACTGTTTTTT.

This chain connects TRBV28 to TRBJ2-7, with D unclear. CDR1 is MDHEN and CDR2 is SYDVKM in the germline V gene. The CDR3 length is 16 residues. Trimming pared 5 bases from V and 3 bases from J, leaving 20 bases between. CDR3 amino acids: CASSDAARYPNYEQYF. The CDR3 coding sequence is TGTGCCAGCAGTGATGCGGCGCGATATCCCAACTACGAGCAGTACTTC.

This clone was seen more than once but under ten times. Germline is not matched at one junction end, which may reflect a read error. The chain has TRBV6-5 and TRBJ1-2; TRBD1 matches 10 bases. The CDR3 length is 16 residues. The germline gives CDR1 MNHEY, CDR2 SVGAGI. CDR3 in amino acids: CASSHSPGQGRAGYTF. DNA of the CDR3: TGTGCCAGCAGTCACTCTCCGGGACAGGGGCGGGCTGGCTACACCTTC.

This rearrangement joins TRBV27 to TRBJ2-1; 9 bases are a match to TRBD2. CDR3 length: 16 residues. In germline, CDR1 is MNHEY, CDR2 SMNVEV (reference sequence). The V segment lost 5 bases and the J segment 3 bases; nucleotides outside the gene matches: 8. For the CDR3, the DNA is TGTGCCAGCAGTGACGGCGGGACTAGCTACTACAATGAGCAGTTCTTC. Translation: CASSDGGTSYYNEQFF.

The chain is built from TRBV7-9 and TRBJ2-3, with TRBD2 matching 14 bases. The V segment lost 5 bases and the J segment 5 bases; nucleotides outside the gene matches: 6. This CDR3 region has 16 residues. Germline lookup yields CDR1 SEHNR and CDR2 FQNEAQ (reference sequence). CDR3 nucleotides: TGTGCCAGCAGCCTGGGACTAGCGGGAGCTGAAGATACGCAGTATTTT. Amino acid sequence: CASSLGLAGAEDTQYF.

This chain joins TRBV4-1 and TRBJ2-1, with 7 bases aligning to TRBD2. This CDR3 is 14 amino acids long. The V gene's germline CDR1 is MGHRA and CDR2 YSYEKL. V lost 1 base and J lost 9; bases outside the gene matches: 6. CDR3 in DNA: TGCGCCAGCAGCCAAGTGGGGGGGAGTGGTGAGCAGTTCTTC. Protein product: CASSQVGGSGEQFF.

The chain combines TRBV29-1 with TRBJ2-2; weak D call: TRBD2 (5 bases). Germline loops: CDR1 SQVTM, CDR2 ANQGSEA. The CDR3 has 13 residues. V was trimmed by 5 bases and J by 4 bases, leaving 11 bases between them. DNA of the CDR3: TGCAGCGTTAACCCAGGAGGCACCGGGGAGCTGTTTTTT. Translating it yields CSVNPGGTGELFF.

The V and J genes are TRBV19 and TRBJ1-6; D is ambiguous. Trimming took off 4 bases at V and 0 bases at J, with 7 bases between the two ends. Germline CDR1 is LNHDA and CDR2 is SQIVND (reference sequence). The CDR3 has 15 residues. CDR3 amino acids: CASSKESSYNSPLHF. CDR3 nucleotide sequence: TGTGCCAGTAGTAAGGAGAGCTCCTATAATTCACCCCTCCACTTT.

This clone appeared a few times. The V call is TRBV2, the J call TRBJ2-3; TRBD2 matches 11 bases. Per germline, CDR1 SNHLY and CDR2 FYNNEI. Trimming at V came to 9 bases and at J to 2 bases, leaving 1 base not matched to a gene. The CDR3 is 13 amino acids. CDR3 bases: TGTGCCAGGGGACTAGCGGCCACAGATACGCAGTATTTT. Protein product: CARGLAATDTQYF.

The chain has TRBV15 and TRBJ1-3; 8 positions match TRBD1. Trimming cost V 5 bases and J 0 bases; bases outside gene matches: 9. This CDR3 has 17 amino acids. Germline CDR1 LNHNV, CDR2 YYDKDF (reference sequence). CDR3 sequence (DNA): TGTGCCACCAGCGGCGACAGGGGAGAGGGCTCTGGAAACACCATATATTTT. Its translation is CATSGDRGEGSGNTIYF.

V is TRBV2 and J is TRBJ2-1; D unclear. There are 14 residues in the CDR3. V shed 8 bases and J shed 6 bases, with 17 bases lying between them. Germline V lookup: CDR1 SNHLY, CDR2 FYNNEI. This CDR3 reads CASRPSSWANEQFF. DNA of the CDR3: TGTGCCAGCCGACCGTCCTCTTGGGCCAATGAGCAGTTCTTC.

The chain links TRBV7-9 to TRBJ2-7, with a weak D call TRBD1 (5 bases). Germline V CDR1 and CDR2: SEHNR, FQNEAQ (reference sequence). Trimming pared 5 bases from V and 2 bases from J, leaving 13 bases between. CDR3 size: 14 residues. CDR3 protein: CASSPLPGPYEQYF. CDR3 sequence (DNA): TGTGCCAGCAGCCCACTGCCAGGGCCCTACGAGCAGTACTTC.

This clone was observed a single time. This chain connects TRBV5-8 to TRBJ2-3; maybe TRBD1 (5 bases). Trimming shortened V by 2 bases and J by 5 bases, and 18 bases separated the two germline ends. CDR3 length: 16 residues. Germline V gene data show CDR1 as SGHTS and CDR2 as YDEGEE. This CDR3 is CASSLSGWGAGDTQYF. The CDR3, as DNA: TGTGCCAGCAGCTTATCCGGGTGGGGCGCCGGAGATACGCAGTATTTT.

The rearrangement uses TRBV6-4 and TRBJ1-2; no firm D call. The germline CDR1 and CDR2 sequences are MRHNA and SNTAGT. V lost 0 bases, J lost 3 bases, and 20 bases lay in between. CDR3 length equals 18 residues. The CDR3 nucleotides are TGTGCCAGCAGTGACTCGATCCAAGCGAGCGCCGGGGACTATGGCTACACCTTC. This codes for CASSDSIQASAGDYGYTF.

The chain links TRBV28 to TRBJ2-1; a possible D gene is TRBD2 (6 bases). V was cut by 5 bases and J by 7 bases, with 24 bases left in between. Per germline, CDR1 MDHEN and CDR2 SYDVKM. This CDR3 has 17 amino acids. The CDR3 DNA reads TGTGCCAGCAGTCCACCCCTTTACGGGAGTCGCCCGAATGAGCAGTTCTTC. This sequence encodes CASSPPLYGSRPNEQFF.

The rearrangement links TRBV7-9 to TRBJ1-4; D call uncertain. The germline V gene encodes CDR1 SEHNR and CDR2 FQNEAQ (reference sequence). Between the trimmed V and J ends, which lost 1 base and 8 bases, there was a span of 11 bases. The CDR3 contains 14 residues. The CDR3 DNA sequence: TGTGCCAGCAGCTTAGGAGGCCCTGGAGAAAAACTGTTTTTT. Translating it yields CASSLGGPGEKLFF.

This clone was detected only a few times. The chain combines TRBV4-1 with TRBJ2-5; D is ambiguous. CDR3 length equals 13 residues. Germline CDR1 is MGHRA and CDR2 is YSYEKL. The ends were cut back, 2 bases at V and 2 bases at J, with 6 bases in the middle. The CDR3 DNA reads TGCGCCAGCAGCCAATGGCGGCAAGAGACCCAGTACTTC. It translates to CASSQWRQETQYF.

The genes are TRBV28 and TRBJ2-7; D might be TRBD1 (6 bases). Germline CDR1 MDHEN, CDR2 SYDVKM. Trimming took 6 bases from V and 2 from J, leaving 20 bases between them. The CDR3 sequence is 16 residues long. CDR3 region: CASRTVTGQYAYEQYF. In nucleotides, the CDR3 is TGTGCCAGCAGGACGGTAACGGGACAATACGCCTACGAGCAGTACTTC.